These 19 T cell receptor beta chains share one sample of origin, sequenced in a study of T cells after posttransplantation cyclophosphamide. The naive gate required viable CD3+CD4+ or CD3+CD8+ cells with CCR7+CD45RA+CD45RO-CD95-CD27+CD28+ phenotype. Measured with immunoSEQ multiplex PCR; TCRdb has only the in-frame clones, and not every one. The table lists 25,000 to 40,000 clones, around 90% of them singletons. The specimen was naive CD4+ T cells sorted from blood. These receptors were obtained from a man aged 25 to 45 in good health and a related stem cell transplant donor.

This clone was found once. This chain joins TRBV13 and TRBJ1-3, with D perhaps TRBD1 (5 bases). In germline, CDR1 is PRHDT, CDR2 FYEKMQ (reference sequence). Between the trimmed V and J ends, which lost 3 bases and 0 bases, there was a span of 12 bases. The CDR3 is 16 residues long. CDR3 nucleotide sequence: TGTGCCAGCAGCTTCAACGGGGGTTACTCTGGAAACACCATATATTTT. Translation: CASSFNGGYSGNTIYF.

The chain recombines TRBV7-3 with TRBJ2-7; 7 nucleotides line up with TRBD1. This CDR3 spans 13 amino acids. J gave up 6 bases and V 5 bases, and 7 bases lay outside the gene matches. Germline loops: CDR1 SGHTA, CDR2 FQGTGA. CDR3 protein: CASSQRTGSEQYF. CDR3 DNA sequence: TGTGCCAGCAGCCAGAGGACAGGCTCCGAGCAGTACTTC.

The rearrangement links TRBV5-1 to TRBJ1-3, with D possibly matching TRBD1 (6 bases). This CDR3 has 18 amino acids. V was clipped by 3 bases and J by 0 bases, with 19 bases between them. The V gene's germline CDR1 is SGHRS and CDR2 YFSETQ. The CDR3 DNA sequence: TGCGCCAGCAGCTACGCACCGGACAGACTAATCTCTGGAAACACCATATATTTT. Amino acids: CASSYAPDRLISGNTIYF.

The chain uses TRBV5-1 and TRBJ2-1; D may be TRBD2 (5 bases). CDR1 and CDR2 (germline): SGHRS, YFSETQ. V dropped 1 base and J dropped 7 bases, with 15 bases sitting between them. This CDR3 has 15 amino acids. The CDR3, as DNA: TGCGCCAGCAGCTTGTCCTGGGATCCGGGGAATGAGCAGTTCTTC. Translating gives CASSLSWDPGNEQFF.

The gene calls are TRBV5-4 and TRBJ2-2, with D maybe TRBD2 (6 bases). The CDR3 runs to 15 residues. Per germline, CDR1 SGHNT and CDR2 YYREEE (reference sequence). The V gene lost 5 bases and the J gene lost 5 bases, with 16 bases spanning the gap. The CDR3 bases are TGTGCCAGCAGTCCGGGACGGAGGGGAACCGGGGAGCTGTTTTTT. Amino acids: CASSPGRRGTGELFF.

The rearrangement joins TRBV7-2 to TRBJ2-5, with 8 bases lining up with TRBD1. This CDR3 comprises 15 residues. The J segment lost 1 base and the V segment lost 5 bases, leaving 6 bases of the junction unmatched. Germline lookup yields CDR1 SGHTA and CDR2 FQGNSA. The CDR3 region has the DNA TGTGCCAGCAGCCCACGGGACAGGCCCCAAGAGACCCAGTACTTC. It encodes CASSPRDRPQETQYF.

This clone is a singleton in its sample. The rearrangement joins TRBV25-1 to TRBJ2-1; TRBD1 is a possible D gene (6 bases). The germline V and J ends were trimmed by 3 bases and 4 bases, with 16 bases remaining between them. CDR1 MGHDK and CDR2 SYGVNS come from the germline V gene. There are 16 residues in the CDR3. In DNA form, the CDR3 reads TGTGCCAGCAGTGATCCTCCGGGACATACATACAATGAGCAGTTCTTC. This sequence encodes CASSDPPGHTYNEQFF.

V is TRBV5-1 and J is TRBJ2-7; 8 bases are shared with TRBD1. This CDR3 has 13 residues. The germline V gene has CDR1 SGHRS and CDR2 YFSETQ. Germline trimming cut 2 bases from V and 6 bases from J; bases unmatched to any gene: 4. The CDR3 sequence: CASSFDRGSEQYF. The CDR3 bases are TGCGCCAGCAGCTTCGACAGGGGTTCCGAGCAGTACTTC.

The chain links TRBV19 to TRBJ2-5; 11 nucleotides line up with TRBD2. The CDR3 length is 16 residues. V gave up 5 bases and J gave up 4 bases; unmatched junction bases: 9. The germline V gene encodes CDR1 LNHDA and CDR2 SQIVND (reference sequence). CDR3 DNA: TGTGCCAGTAGTCCCCATGGACTAGCGGGCCCAGAGACCCAGTACTTC. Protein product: CASSPHGLAGPETQYF. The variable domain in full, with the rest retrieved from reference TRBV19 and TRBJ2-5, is DGGITQSPKYLFRKEGQNVTLSCEQNLNHDAMYWYRQDPGQGLRLIYYSQIVNDFQKGDIAEGYSVSREKKESFPLTVTSAQKNPTAFYLCASSPHGLAGPETQYFGPGTRLLVL.

CDR3 DNA: TGTGCCAGCAGCCCTAGAGCGGGGGCCCGACCGACCCAGTACTTC. This sequence encodes CASSPRAGARPTQYF. This chain joins TRBV7-2 and TRBJ2-5, with 8 bases fitting TRBD2. V lost 5 bases, J lost 7 bases, and 12 bases stayed unmatched. Germline CDR1 is SGHTA and CDR2 is FQGNSA. The CDR3 is 15 residues long.

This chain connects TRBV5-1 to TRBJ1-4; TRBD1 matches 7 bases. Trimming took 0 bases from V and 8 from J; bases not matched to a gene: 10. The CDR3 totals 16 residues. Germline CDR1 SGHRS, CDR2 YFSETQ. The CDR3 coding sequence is TGCGCCAGCAGCTTGGTATTGGGACAGTCCGGCGAAAAACTGTTTTTT. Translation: CASSLVLGQSGEKLFF.

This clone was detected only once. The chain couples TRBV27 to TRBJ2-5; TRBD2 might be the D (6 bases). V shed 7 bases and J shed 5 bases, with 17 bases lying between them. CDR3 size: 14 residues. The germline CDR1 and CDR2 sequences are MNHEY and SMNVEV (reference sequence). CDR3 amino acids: CASTSLARVETQYF. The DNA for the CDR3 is TGTGCCAGCACTTCACTAGCTCGCGTGGAGACCCAGTACTTC.

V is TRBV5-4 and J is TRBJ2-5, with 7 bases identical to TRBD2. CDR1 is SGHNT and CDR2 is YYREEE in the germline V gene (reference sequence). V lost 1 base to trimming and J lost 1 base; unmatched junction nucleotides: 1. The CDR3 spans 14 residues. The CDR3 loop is CASSLRGVQETQYF. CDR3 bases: TGTGCCAGCAGCTTGCGGGGGGTCCAAGAGACCCAGTACTTC.

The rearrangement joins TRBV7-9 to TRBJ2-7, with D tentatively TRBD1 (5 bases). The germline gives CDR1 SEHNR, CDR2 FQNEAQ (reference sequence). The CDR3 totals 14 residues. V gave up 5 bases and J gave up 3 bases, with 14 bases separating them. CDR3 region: CASSLGAGNYEQYF. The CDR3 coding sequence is TGTGCCAGCAGCCTAGGGGCAGGGAACTACGAGCAGTACTTC.

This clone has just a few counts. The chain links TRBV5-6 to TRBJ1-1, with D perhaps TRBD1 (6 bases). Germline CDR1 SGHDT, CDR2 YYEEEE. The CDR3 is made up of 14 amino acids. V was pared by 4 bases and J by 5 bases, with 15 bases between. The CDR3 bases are TGTGCCAGCAGCCCGCAGGGGTGGGAAACTGAAGCTTTCTTT. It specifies CASSPQGWETEAFF.

The CDR3 DNA follows: TGCGCCAGCAGCCCGGGTCTTGGCCTAGCGAACACCGGGGAGCTGTTTTTT. Its translation: CASSPGLGLANTGELFF. The genes are TRBV5-1 and TRBJ2-2; no definite D call. The CDR3 length is 17 residues. V gave up 4 bases and J gave up 0 bases, with 16 bases separating them. The germline CDR1 and CDR2 sequences are SGHRS and YFSETQ.

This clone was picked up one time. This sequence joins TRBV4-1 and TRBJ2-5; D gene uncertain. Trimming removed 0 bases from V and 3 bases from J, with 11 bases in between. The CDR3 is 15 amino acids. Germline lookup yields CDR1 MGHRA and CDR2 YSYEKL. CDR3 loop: CASSQEEAREETQYF. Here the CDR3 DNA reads TGCGCCAGCAGCCAAGAAGAAGCGCGAGAAGAGACCCAGTACTTC.

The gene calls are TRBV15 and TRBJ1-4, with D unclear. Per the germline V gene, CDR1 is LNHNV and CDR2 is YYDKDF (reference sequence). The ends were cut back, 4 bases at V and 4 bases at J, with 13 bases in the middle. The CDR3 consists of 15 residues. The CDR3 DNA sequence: TGTGCCACCAGCAATAGCCGGGTCCTTAATGAAAAACTGTTTTTT. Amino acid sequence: CATSNSRVLNEKLFF.

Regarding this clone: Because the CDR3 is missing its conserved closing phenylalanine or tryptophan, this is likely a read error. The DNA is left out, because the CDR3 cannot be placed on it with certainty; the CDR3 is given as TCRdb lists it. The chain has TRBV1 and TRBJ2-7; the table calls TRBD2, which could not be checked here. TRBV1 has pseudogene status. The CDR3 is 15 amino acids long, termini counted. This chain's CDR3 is CTSSLTSGGVPYFTL.